Below are 23 T cell receptor beta chains sequenced from a single sample in a study of shared clonotypes between healthy human individuals. Clones were read by immunoSEQ multiplex PCR, and TCRdb kept only the in-frame ones, dropping some. The table shows about 550,000 clones, with about 95% occurring only once. Naive CD8 cells were CD45RO-negative, positively selected for CCR7, excluding terminally differentiated effector memory CD45RA+ cells. Sequenced input: naive CD8+ T cells sorted from blood. These receptors all stem from a woman under 40 in good health.

V usage is TRBV27 and J usage is TRBJ2-7; TRBD2 is a possible D gene (5 bases). Trimming took 5 bases from V and 4 from J, leaving 27 bases between them. The CDR3 consists of 18 residues. Germline V lookup: CDR1 MNHEY, CDR2 SMNVEV (reference sequence). Here the CDR3 reads CASSHQPTSGSLPYEQYF. CDR3 coding DNA: TGTGCCAGCAGTCACCAGCCCACATCGGGGTCCCTGCCGTACGAGCAGTACTTC.

This rearrangement joins TRBV9 to TRBJ2-6; D call uncertain. Per germline, CDR1 SGDLS and CDR2 YYNGEE. The V and J ends lost 2 bases and 0 bases respectively, with 12 bases between them. This CDR3 has 17 amino acids. The CDR3 sequence: CASSVDGTYSGANVLTF. DNA for the CDR3: TGTGCCAGCAGCGTGGACGGCACCTACTCTGGGGCCAACGTCCTGACTTTC.

V is TRBV28 and J is TRBJ1-2; the D gene is possibly TRBD1 (5 bases). The CDR3 covers 15 residues. V was pared by 4 bases and J by 2 bases, with 14 bases between. Per germline, CDR1 MDHEN and CDR2 SYDVKM. The CDR3: CASSYSGRRNYGYTF. The CDR3 DNA reads as TGTGCCAGCAGTTACTCGGGACGGAGAAACTATGGCTACACCTTC.

CDR3 residues: CASSLLGEGLIGELFF. The CDR3 DNA sequence: TGTGCCAGCAGTTTATTGGGGGAGGGCCTTATCGGGGAGCTGTTTTTT. The chain has TRBV27 and TRBJ2-2, with TRBD2 identical over 7 bases. Trimming removed 1 base from V and 7 bases from J; junction bases left unmatched: 9. The CDR3 is 16 amino acids. CDR1 is MNHEY and CDR2 is SMNVEV in the germline V gene (reference sequence).

The chain combines TRBV27 with TRBJ2-2; D not certain. The germline gives CDR1 MNHEY, CDR2 SMNVEV (reference sequence). The CDR3 loop spans 16 amino acids. V was cut by 5 bases and J by 0 bases, with 13 bases left in between. DNA for the CDR3: TGTGCCAGCAGTCCCTACATGACCGCGAACACCGGGGAGCTGTTTTTT. Protein product: CASSPYMTANTGELFF.

The chain recombines TRBV28 with TRBJ2-7; TRBD1 or TRBD2 may be the D gene (5 bases each). The CDR3 has 14 amino acids. V gave up 6 bases and J gave up 3 bases, with 15 bases separating them. Germline assignment: CDR1 MDHEN and CDR2 SYDVKM. CDR3 DNA sequence: TGTGCCAGCAGGGCCACGGGGCAAAACTACGAGCAGTACTTC. Protein: CASRATGQNYEQYF.

This chain uses TRBV5-1 with TRBJ2-1; a possible D gene is TRBD1 (6 bases). Trimming removed 1 base from V and 8 bases from J, with 16 bases in between. The CDR3 contains 15 residues. Germline V gene sequence: CDR1 SGHRS, CDR2 YFSETQ. The DNA for the CDR3 is TGCGCCAGCAGCTTGAGTCAGGGGCAGGGCCATGAGCAGTTCTTC. It specifies CASSLSQGQGHEQFF.

The chain carries TRBV9 and TRBJ2-3; 15 nucleotides agree with TRBD2. The CDR3 is made up of 19 amino acids. V was clipped by 4 bases and J by 2 bases; unmatched bases: 11. Germline CDR1 reads SGDLS; CDR2 reads YYNGEE. Written as DNA, the CDR3 is TGTGCCAGCAGCCCCGATCCGGGACTAGCGGGAGGCTCCACAGATACGCAGTATTTT. Protein: CASSPDPGLAGGSTDTQYF.

The chain recombines TRBV11-2 with TRBJ2-7; 9 nucleotides line up with TRBD2. Germline CDR1 reads SGHAT; CDR2 reads FQNNGV. This CDR3 region has 15 residues. V lost 1 base, J lost 5 bases, and 6 bases stayed unmatched. The CDR3 DNA follows: TGTGCCAGCAGCTTAGGGGGTAGCGGGAGTGACGAGCAGTACTTC. Its protein product is CASSLGGSGSDEQYF.

A single count supports this clone. The V call is TRBV6-6, the J call TRBJ2-1, with D perhaps matching TRBD2 (5 bases). The CDR3 contains 16 residues. The V gene lost 2 bases and the J gene lost 2 bases, with 13 bases spanning the gap. Germline CDR1 and CDR2: MNHNY and SVGAGI (reference sequence). The CDR3 nucleotides are TGTGCCAGCAGTTACGTTTTAAGCGGTCCCTACAATGAGCAGTTCTTC. This codes for CASSYVLSGPYNEQFF.

The chain carries TRBV13 and TRBJ2-5, with 7 bases matching TRBD1. The junction had 6 bases not matched to a gene; V was cut back by 8 bases and J by 3 bases. The germline CDR1 and CDR2 sequences are PRHDT and FYEKMQ (reference sequence). This CDR3 is built from 13 residues. The CDR3 sequence is CASVGQGEETQYF. The CDR3 nucleotides are TGTGCCAGCGTGGGGCAGGGGGAAGAGACCCAGTACTTC.

V is TRBV29-1 and J is TRBJ1-4; D remains ambiguous. The ends were cut back, 7 bases at V and 6 bases at J, with 18 bases in the middle. This CDR3 spans 14 amino acids. Germline values: CDR1 SQVTM, CDR2 ANQGSEA. The CDR3 reads CSGVWRTRDEKLFF. CDR3 sequence (DNA): TGCAGCGGGGTATGGCGGACCCGGGATGAAAAACTGTTTTTT.

The chain has TRBV6-5 and TRBJ1-2; no definite D call. The CDR3 contains 15 residues. Germline V gene data show CDR1 as MNHEY and CDR2 as SVGAGI. Trimming removed 0 bases at V and 0 bases at J, with 8 bases between. CDR3 sequence (DNA): TGTGCCAGCAGTTACTCGCAACAGACTAACTATGGCTACACCTTC. This encodes CASSYSQQTNYGYTF.

Details on this clone: Other DNA sequences in this specimen translate into the identical CDR3. The J gene is TRBJ2-2, the V gene TRBV28; no clear D. The germline V gene encodes CDR1 MDHEN and CDR2 SYDVKM. This CDR3 spans 14 amino acids. V was cut by 1 base and J by 3 bases, with 6 bases left in between. This chain's CDR3 is CASSLLGYTGELFF. CDR3 bases: TGTGCCAGCAGTTTATTGGGATACACCGGGGAGCTGTTTTTT.

The chain combines TRBV4-2 with TRBJ2-7; possible D gene TRBD2, 5 bases. Germline V gene lookup returns CDR1 LGHNA and CDR2 YNFKEQ. The CDR3 is 15 amino acids. Trimming removed 4 bases at V and 3 bases at J, with 16 bases between. DNA of the CDR3: TGTGCCAGCAGCCGCGGACTGACGACCAACTACGAGCAGTACTTC. It encodes CASSRGLTTNYEQYF.

V usage is TRBV7-9 and J usage is TRBJ2-1, with 7 positions matching TRBD1. The CDR3 is made up of 18 amino acids. J was trimmed by 1 base and V by 6 bases; bases with no gene match: 15. CDR1 and CDR2 (germline): SEHNR, FQNEAQ (reference sequence). The CDR3 region is CASRKGPRRDSSYNEQFF. As DNA, the CDR3 is TGTGCCAGCAGGAAGGGGCCCCGACGGGACAGTTCCTACAATGAGCAGTTCTTC. The entire variable domain, with the rest obtained from reference TRBV7-9 and TRBJ2-1, is as follows: DTGVSQNPRHKITKRGQNVTFRCDPISEHNRLYWYRQTLGQGPEFLTYFQNEAQLEKSRLLSDRFSAERPKGSFSTLEIQRTEQGDSAMYLCASRKGPRRDSSYNEQFFGPGTRLTVL.

The CDR3 DNA reads as TGTGCCAGCAGTTTGGGGCCTGCGGCTGAAGCTTTCTTT. Its protein is CASSLGPAAEAFF. The J gene is TRBJ1-1, the V gene TRBV27, with D perhaps matching TRBD1 (5 bases). This CDR3 has 13 amino acids. Deletions cut 3 bases from V and 6 bases from J, with 11 bases between. Per the germline V gene, CDR1 is MNHEY and CDR2 is SMNVEV (reference sequence).

The genes are TRBV4-1 and TRBJ1-6, with D possibly TRBD1 on 6 matching bases. There are 15 residues in the CDR3. The V gene lost 4 bases and the J gene lost 5 bases, with 12 bases spanning the gap. CDR1 and CDR2 from the germline V gene are MGHRA and YSYEKL. The CDR3 DNA follows: TGCGCCAGCAGCCTGGATGGACAGAATAATTCACCCCTCCACTTT. Encoded protein: CASSLDGQNNSPLHF.

The chain employs TRBV27 and TRBJ2-1, with a tentative D call TRBD2 (6 bases). The germline V and J ends were trimmed by 3 bases and 4 bases, with 19 bases remaining between them. CDR3 length equals 17 residues. Germline V gene lookup returns CDR1 MNHEY and CDR2 SMNVEV (reference sequence). The CDR3 bases are TGTGCCAGCAGTTTTGGGCCGGGTAGCGGTTCATACAATGAGCAGTTCTTC. Residues: CASSFGPGSGSYNEQFF.

This chain joins TRBV28 and TRBJ2-1; D unclear. The CDR3 extends over 14 amino acids. Germline-derived CDR1 and CDR2 are MDHEN and SYDVKM. Trimming removed 4 bases at V and 3 bases at J, with 10 bases between. The CDR3 here is CASSWPHSYNEQFF. The CDR3 bases are TGTGCCAGCAGTTGGCCCCATAGCTACAATGAGCAGTTCTTC. The whole variable domain, filled in from reference TRBV28 and TRBJ2-1, reads DVKVTQSSRYLVKRTGEKVFLECVQDMDHENMFWYRQDPGLGLRLIYFSYDVKMKEKGDIPEGYSVSREKKERFSLILESASTNQTSMYLCASSWPHSYNEQFFGPGTRLTVL.

The chain is built from TRBV2 and TRBJ2-5; D possibly uses TRBD1 or TRBD2 (6 bases each). Looked up from germline, CDR1 is SNHLY and CDR2 is FYNNEI. Trimming left V 6 bases short and J 2 bases short, with 13 bases between. The CDR3 has 14 amino acids. This CDR3 reads CASRAGHLQETQYF. In DNA, the CDR3 is TGTGCCAGCAGGGCGGGACACCTACAAGAGACCCAGTACTTC.

The chain joins TRBV19 to TRBJ2-4; 7 nucleotides agree with TRBD2. The ends lost 4 bases at V and 2 bases at J; junction bases unmatched: 8. This CDR3 contains 16 residues. Germline CDR1 reads LNHDA; CDR2 reads SQIVND (reference sequence). CDR3 nucleotides: TGTGCCAGTAGTACCCTACTGGGACTACCCAAAAACATTCAGTACTTC. Translating gives CASSTLLGLPKNIQYF.

This chain joins TRBV5-1 and TRBJ2-2, with 8 bases identical to TRBD1. The germline V gene encodes CDR1 SGHRS and CDR2 YFSETQ. The CDR3 has 14 residues. The junction had 2 bases not matched to a gene; V was cut back by 4 bases and J by 3 bases. CDR3 protein: CASSLDRDTGELFF. The CDR3 DNA follows: TGCGCCAGCAGCCTGGACAGGGACACCGGGGAGCTGTTTTTT.